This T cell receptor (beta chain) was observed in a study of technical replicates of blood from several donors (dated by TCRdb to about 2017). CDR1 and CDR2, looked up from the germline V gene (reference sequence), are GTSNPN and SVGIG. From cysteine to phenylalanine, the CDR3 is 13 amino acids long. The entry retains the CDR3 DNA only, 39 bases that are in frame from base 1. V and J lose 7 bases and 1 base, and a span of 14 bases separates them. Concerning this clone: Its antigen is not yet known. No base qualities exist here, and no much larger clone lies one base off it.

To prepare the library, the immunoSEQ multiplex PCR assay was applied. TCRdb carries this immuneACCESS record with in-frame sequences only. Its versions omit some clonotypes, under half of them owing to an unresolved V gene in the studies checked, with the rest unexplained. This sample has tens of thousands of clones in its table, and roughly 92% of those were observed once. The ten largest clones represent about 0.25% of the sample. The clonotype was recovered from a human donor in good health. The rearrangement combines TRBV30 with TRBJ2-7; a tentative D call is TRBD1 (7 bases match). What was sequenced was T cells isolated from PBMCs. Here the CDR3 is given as CALAGGRSYEQYF. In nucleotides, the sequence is TGTGCCTTGGCAGGGGGGAGATCCTACGAGCAGTACTTC. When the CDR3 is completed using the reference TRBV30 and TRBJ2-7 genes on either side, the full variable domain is SQTIHQWPATLVQPVGSPLSLECTVEGTSNPNLYWYRQAAGRGLQLLFYSVGIGQISSEVPQNLSASRPQDRQFILSSKKLLLSDSGFYLCALAGGRSYEQYFGPGTRLTVT.